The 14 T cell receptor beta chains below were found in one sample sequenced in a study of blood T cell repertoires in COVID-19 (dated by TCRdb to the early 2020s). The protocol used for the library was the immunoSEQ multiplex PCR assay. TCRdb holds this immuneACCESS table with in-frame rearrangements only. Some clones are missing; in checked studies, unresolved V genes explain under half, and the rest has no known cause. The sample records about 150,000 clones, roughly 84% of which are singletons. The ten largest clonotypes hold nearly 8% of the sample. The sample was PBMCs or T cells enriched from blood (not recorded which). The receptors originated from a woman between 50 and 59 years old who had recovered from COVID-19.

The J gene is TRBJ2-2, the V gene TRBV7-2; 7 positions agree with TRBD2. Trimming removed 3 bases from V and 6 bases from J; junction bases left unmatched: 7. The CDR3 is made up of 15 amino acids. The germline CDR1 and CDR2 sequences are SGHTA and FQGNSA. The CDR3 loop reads CASSFSGSIAGELFF. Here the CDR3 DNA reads TGTGCCAGCAGCTTTAGCGGGTCGATCGCCGGGGAGCTGTTTTTT.

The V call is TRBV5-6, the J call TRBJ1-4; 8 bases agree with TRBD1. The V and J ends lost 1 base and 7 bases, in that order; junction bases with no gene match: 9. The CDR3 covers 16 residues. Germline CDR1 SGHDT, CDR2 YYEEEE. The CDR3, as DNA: TGTGCCAGCAGCTTGAGGTGGACAGGGATGGGTGAAAAACTGTTTTTT. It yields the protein CASSLRWTGMGEKLFF.

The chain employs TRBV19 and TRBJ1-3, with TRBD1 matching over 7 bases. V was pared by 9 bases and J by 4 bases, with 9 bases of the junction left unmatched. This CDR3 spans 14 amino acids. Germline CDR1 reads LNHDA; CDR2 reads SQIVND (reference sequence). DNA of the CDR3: TGTGCCAGCCATGAGGACAGGCAAGGAAACACCATATATTTT. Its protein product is CASHEDRQGNTIYF.

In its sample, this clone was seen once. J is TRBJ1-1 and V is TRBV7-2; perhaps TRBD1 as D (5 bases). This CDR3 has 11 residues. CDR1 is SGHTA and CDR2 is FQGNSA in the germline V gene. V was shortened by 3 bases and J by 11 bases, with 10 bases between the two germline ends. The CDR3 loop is CASSFGRGAFF. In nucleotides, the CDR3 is TGTGCCAGCAGCTTCGGACGGGGGGCTTTCTTT.

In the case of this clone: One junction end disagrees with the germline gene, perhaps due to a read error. The CDR3 sequence: CASSRLGSPADF. CDR3 nucleotides: TGTGCCAGCAGCCGACTCGGGTCGCCCGCGGACTTC. This chain links TRBV12-3 or TRBV12-4 with TRBJ2-4; D is undetermined. The CDR3 length is 12 residues.

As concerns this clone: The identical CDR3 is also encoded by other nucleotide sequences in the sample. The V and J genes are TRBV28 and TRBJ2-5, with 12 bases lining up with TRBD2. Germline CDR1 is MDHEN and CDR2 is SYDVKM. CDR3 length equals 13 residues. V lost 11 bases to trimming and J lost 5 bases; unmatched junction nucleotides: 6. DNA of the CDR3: TGTGCCTCGAGACTAGCGGGAGTGGAGACCCAGTACTTC. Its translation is CASRLAGVETQYF.

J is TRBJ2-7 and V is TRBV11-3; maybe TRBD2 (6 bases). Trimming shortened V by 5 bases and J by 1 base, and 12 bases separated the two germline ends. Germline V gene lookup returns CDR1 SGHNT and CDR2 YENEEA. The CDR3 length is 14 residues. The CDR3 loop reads CASSPLGGSYEQYF. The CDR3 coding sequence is TGTGCCAGCAGCCCTCTTGGGGGGTCCTACGAGCAGTACTTC. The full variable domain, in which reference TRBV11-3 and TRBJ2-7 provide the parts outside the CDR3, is EAGVVQSPRYKIIEKKQPVAFWCNPISGHNTLYWYLQNLGQGPELLIRYENEEAVDDSQLPKDRFSAERLKGVDSTLKIQPAELGDSAVYLCASSPLGGSYEQYFGPGTRLTVT.

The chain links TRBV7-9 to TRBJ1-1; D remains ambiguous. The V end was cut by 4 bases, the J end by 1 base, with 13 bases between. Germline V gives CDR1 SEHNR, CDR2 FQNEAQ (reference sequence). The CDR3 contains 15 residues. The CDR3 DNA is TGTGCCAGCAGCTACCCCGGGAGGGAGAACACTGAAGCTTTCTTT. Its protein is CASSYPGRENTEAFF.

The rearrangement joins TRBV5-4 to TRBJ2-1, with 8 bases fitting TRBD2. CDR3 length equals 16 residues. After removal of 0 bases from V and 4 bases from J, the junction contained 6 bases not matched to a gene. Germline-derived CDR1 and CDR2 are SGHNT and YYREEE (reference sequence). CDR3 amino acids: CASSLDGSSGYNEQFF. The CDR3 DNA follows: TGTGCCAGCAGCTTGGACGGGTCTAGCGGGTACAATGAGCAGTTCTTC.

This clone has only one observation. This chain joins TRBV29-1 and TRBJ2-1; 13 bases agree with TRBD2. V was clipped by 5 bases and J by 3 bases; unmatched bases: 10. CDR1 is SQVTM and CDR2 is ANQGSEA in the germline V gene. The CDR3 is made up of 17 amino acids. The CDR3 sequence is CSVRTSGSFADYNEQFF. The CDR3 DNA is TGCAGCGTTCGGACTAGCGGGAGTTTCGCCGACTACAATGAGCAGTTCTTC.

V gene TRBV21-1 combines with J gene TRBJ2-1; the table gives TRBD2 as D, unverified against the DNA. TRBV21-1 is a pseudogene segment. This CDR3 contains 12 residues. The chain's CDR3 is CASGRTNNEQFF. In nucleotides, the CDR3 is TGTGCCAGCGGGAGGACCAACAATGAGCAGTTCTTC.

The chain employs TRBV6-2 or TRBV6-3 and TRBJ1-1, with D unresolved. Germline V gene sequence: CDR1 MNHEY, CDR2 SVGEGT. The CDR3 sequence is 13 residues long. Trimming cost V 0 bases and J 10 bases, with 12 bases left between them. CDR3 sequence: CASSYSTPTVAFF. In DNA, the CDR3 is TGTGCCAGCAGTTACTCTACACCCACAGTAGCTTTCTTT.

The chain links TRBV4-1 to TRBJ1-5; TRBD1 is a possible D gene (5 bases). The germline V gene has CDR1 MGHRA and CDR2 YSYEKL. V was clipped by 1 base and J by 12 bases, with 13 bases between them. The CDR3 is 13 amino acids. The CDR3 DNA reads TGCGCCAGCAGCCAAGGCGGGGCCATTCACCAGCATTTT. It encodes CASSQGGAIHQHF.

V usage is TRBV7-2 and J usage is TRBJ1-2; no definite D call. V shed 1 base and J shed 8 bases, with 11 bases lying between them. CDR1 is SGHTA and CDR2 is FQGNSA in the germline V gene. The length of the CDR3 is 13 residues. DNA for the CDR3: TGTGCCAGCAGCTTAGGAGGGTCCGGCGGCTACACCTTC. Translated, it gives CASSLGGSGGYTF.